Each of the 29 T cell receptor beta chains below was sequenced from the same sample in a study of cytomegalovirus exposure and HLA in healthy donors. PCR amplification relied on 60 Vbeta primers (plus 13 Jbeta primers). Measured with immunoSEQ multiplex PCR; TCRdb has only the in-frame clones, and not every one. The profile shows under 200,000 clones, about three quarters of them singletons. The sample consisted of PBMCs. All receptors come from a female donor in good health and CMV-seronegative.

J is TRBJ2-5 and V is TRBV7-8; D gene uncertain. The CDR3 extends over 15 amino acids. V lost 3 bases, J lost 3 bases, and 14 bases lay in between. Germline-derived CDR1 and CDR2 are SGHVS and FQNEAQ. The CDR3 loop reads CASSFGSRWKETQYF. The CDR3 nucleotides read TGTGCCAGCAGCTTCGGTTCGCGGTGGAAAGAGACCCAGTACTTC. Full variable domain (remainder filled in from reference TRBV7-8 and TRBJ2-5): GAGVSQSPRYKVAKRGQDVALRCDPISGHVSLFWYQQALGQGPEFLTYFQNEAQLDKSGLPSDRFFAERPEGSVSTLKIQRTQQEDSAVYLCASSFGSRWKETQYFGPGTRLLVL.

The V and J genes are TRBV4-1 and TRBJ2-7; 10 positions match TRBD2. CDR1 is MGHRA, CDR2 YSYEKL, per germline. J was trimmed by 3 bases and V by 1 base; bases with no gene match: 3. The CDR3 runs to 15 residues. The CDR3 DNA follows: TGCGCCAGCAGCCAAGGTATAGCGGGGGGCTACGAGCAGTACTTC. Its translation is CASSQGIAGGYEQYF.

This chain uses TRBV10-2 with TRBJ2-1; TRBD2 matches 13 bases. Germline CDR1 is WSHSY and CDR2 is SAAADI. This CDR3 comprises 15 residues. The ends lost 9 bases at V and 6 bases at J; junction bases unmatched: 8. The CDR3 loop reads CASIKTSGGVNEQFF. CDR3 coding DNA: TGCGCCAGTATCAAAACTAGCGGGGGGGTCAATGAGCAGTTCTTC.

The table lists this clone with a count of one. CDR3 DNA sequence: TGTGCCAGCAGTGAACCCCTCGGACGGGGGGGGACCCAGTACTTC. It is translated as CASSEPLGRGGTQYF. This chain links TRBV6-1 with TRBJ2-5; TRBD2 matches 8 bases. Germline CDR1 reads MNHNS; CDR2 reads SASEGT. This CDR3 comprises 15 residues. J lost 7 bases, V lost 2 bases, and 9 bases had no gene match.

As DNA, the CDR3 is TGTGCCAGCAGCTTGGCGACAGCAAATTCACCCCTCCACTTT. The encoded protein is CASSLATANSPLHF. The chain links TRBV7-6 to TRBJ1-6; a weak D match, TRBD1 (5 bases). The CDR3 runs to 14 residues. Deletions cut 3 bases from V and 7 bases from J, with 10 bases between. Germline assignment: CDR1 SGHVS and CDR2 FNYEAQ. The full variable domain, rest sourced from reference TRBV7-6 and TRBJ1-6, is GAGVSQSPRYKVTKRGQDVALRCDPISGHVSLYWYRQALGQGPEFLTYFNYEAQQDKSGLPNDRFSAERPEGSISTLTIQRTEQRDSAMYRCASSLATANSPLHFGNGTRLTVT.

The rearrangement links TRBV19 to TRBJ1-5; D remains unclear. Germline assignment: CDR1 LNHDA and CDR2 SQIVND (reference sequence). The V and J ends lost 3 bases and 6 bases respectively, with 18 bases between them. There are 16 residues in the CDR3. The CDR3 loop reads CASSIPTTRTGQPQHF. The CDR3 bases are TGTGCCAGTAGTATTCCCACGACCCGAACGGGTCAGCCCCAGCATTTT.

The CDR3 loop is CASMLGGASGNTIYF. The CDR3 DNA follows: TGTGCCAGCATGCTAGGGGGGGCCTCTGGAAACACCATATATTTT. The chain has TRBV28 and TRBJ1-3; D may be TRBD1 (6 bases). Trimming cost V 7 bases and J 0 bases, with 13 bases left between them. The CDR3 length is 15 residues. Looked up from germline, CDR1 is MDHEN and CDR2 is SYDVKM.

The chain joins TRBV7-9 to TRBJ1-2, with 8 bases lining up with TRBD1. CDR1 and CDR2 from the germline V gene are SEHNR and FQNEAQ (reference sequence). The CDR3 is 16 residues long. V lost 4 bases and J lost 4; bases outside the gene matches: 11. The CDR3 bases are TGTGCCAGCAGCTCCTGGACAGGGCGTACCAGCTATGGCTACACCTTC. Residues: CASSSWTGRTSYGYTF.

The chain joins TRBV6-5 to TRBJ2-7; 7 nucleotides line up with TRBD1. After removal of 5 bases from V and 4 bases from J, the junction contained 8 bases not matched to a gene. Per the germline V gene, CDR1 is MNHEY and CDR2 is SVGAGI. The CDR3 sequence is 14 residues long. This chain's CDR3 is CASSRQGVQYEQYF. CDR3 nucleotide sequence: TGTGCCAGCAGTCGACAGGGAGTTCAGTACGAGCAGTACTTC.

The chain has TRBV19 and TRBJ2-2; D may be TRBD2 (6 bases). This CDR3 has 14 amino acids. V shed 4 bases and J shed 1 base, with 7 bases lying between them. Germline V gene sequence: CDR1 LNHDA, CDR2 SQIVND (reference sequence). The chain's CDR3 is CASSTGLNTGELFF. CDR3 sequence (DNA): TGTGCCAGTAGTACGGGACTGAACACCGGGGAGCTGTTTTTT.

The chain uses TRBV29-1 and TRBJ1-1; TRBD1 is a possible D gene (6 bases). Germline V gives CDR1 SQVTM, CDR2 ANQGSEA. CDR3 size: 13 residues. The CDR3 reads CSGSGHLNTEAFF. DNA for the CDR3: TGCAGTGGTTCGGGACACCTGAACACTGAAGCTTTCTTT.

This chain links TRBV9 with TRBJ2-3; 15 nucleotides agree with TRBD2. Losses at the gene ends were 4 bases for V and 0 bases for J; bases not matched to a gene: 3. The germline gives CDR1 SGDLS, CDR2 YYNGEE. This CDR3 is 17 amino acids long. CDR3 DNA: TGTGCCAGCAGCCCAGGACTAGCGGGAGGGAGCACAGATACGCAGTATTTT. Its translation is CASSPGLAGGSTDTQYF.

This clone came up a few times. CDR3 in amino acids: CASSLSEVTTNEKLFF. In DNA, the CDR3 is TGTGCCAGCAGTTTATCCGAGGTCACAACTAATGAAAAACTGTTTTTT. This chain connects TRBV27 to TRBJ1-4; D call uncertain. CDR1 is MNHEY, CDR2 SMNVEV, per germline (reference sequence). The CDR3 totals 16 residues. The V end was cut by 0 bases, the J end by 0 bases, with 8 bases between.

This chain joins TRBV7-2 and TRBJ2-6; 7 nucleotides align to TRBD2. After removal of 2 bases from V and 0 bases from J, the junction contained 10 bases not matched to a gene. Germline CDR1 reads SGHTA; CDR2 reads FQGNSA. The CDR3 is made up of 19 amino acids. CDR3 coding DNA: TGTGCCAGCAGCTTAAATTTGTGGGAGGGCAGCTCTGGGGCCAACGTCCTGACTTTC. This codes for CASSLNLWEGSSGANVLTF.

The chain carries TRBV5-5 and TRBJ1-4; a weak D match, TRBD1 (6 bases). Per germline, CDR1 SGHKS and CDR2 YYEKEE (reference sequence). V shed 0 bases and J shed 8 bases, with 8 bases lying between them. The CDR3 spans 13 residues. This CDR3 is CASSLGGGEKLFF. Written as DNA, the CDR3 is TGTGCCAGCAGCTTGGGGGGGGGCGAAAAACTGTTTTTT.

The J gene is TRBJ1-3, the V gene TRBV11-2; D is unresolved. CDR3 length: 15 amino acids. Between the trimmed V and J ends, which lost 5 bases and 4 bases, there was a span of 15 bases. In germline, CDR1 is SGHAT, CDR2 FQNNGV. Written as DNA, the CDR3 is TGTGCCAGCAGCGGTGCTGGAGGCGGCGGAAACACCATATATTTT. This codes for CASSGAGGGGNTIYF.

J is TRBJ1-2 and V is TRBV6-5, with TRBD1 matching 12 bases. V lost 6 bases and J lost 12; bases outside the gene matches: 11. Germline CDR1 and CDR2: MNHEY and SVGAGI. The CDR3 is made up of 14 amino acids. In nucleotides, the CDR3 is TGTGCCAGCAGCGAAAGCCGGGACAGGGGGCGAAACACCTTC. It specifies CASSESRDRGRNTF.

The chain uses TRBV7-2 and TRBJ1-2; possible D gene TRBD1, 5 bases. Trimming removed 0 bases from V and 5 bases from J, with 13 bases in between. This CDR3 has 15 residues. Germline CDR1 and CDR2: SGHTA and FQGNSA. CDR3 protein: CASSLALGTYYGYTF. Written as DNA, the CDR3 is TGTGCCAGCAGCTTAGCGCTAGGGACTTATTATGGCTACACCTTC.

The chain combines TRBV7-9 with TRBJ1-3; 8 bases map to TRBD1. Germline CDR1 SEHNR, CDR2 FQNEAQ (reference sequence). V lost 4 bases and J lost 0; bases outside the gene matches: 2. CDR3 length: 15 residues. CDR3 protein: CASSSGTGSGNTIYF. The CDR3 DNA sequence: TGTGCCAGCAGCTCAGGGACAGGCTCTGGAAACACCATATATTTT.

CDR3: CSVGHPDRVYEQYF. CDR3 sequence (DNA): TGCAGCGTTGGCCACCCTGACAGGGTCTACGAGCAGTACTTC. This rearrangement joins TRBV29-1 to TRBJ2-7, with 7 bases fitting TRBD1. The J segment lost 3 bases and the V segment lost 4 bases, leaving 9 bases of the junction unmatched. The CDR3 consists of 14 residues. Germline-derived CDR1 and CDR2 are SQVTM and ANQGSEA.

CDR3 amino acids: CASSILAKNIQYF. The DNA for the CDR3 is TGTGCCAGCAGTATACTAGCCAAAAACATTCAGTACTTC. The J gene is TRBJ2-4, the V gene TRBV2, with D hard to call. This CDR3 region has 13 residues. Germline CDR1 SNHLY, CDR2 FYNNEI. The V and J ends lost 5 bases and 0 bases respectively, with 5 bases between them. The complete variable domain, with remaining parts taken from reference TRBV2 and TRBJ2-4, reads EPEVTQTPSHQVTQMGQEVILRCVPISNHLYFYWYRQILGQKVEFLVSFYNNEISEKSEIFDDQFSVERPDGSNFTLKIRSTKLEDSAMYFCASSILAKNIQYFGAGTRLSVL.

Of note for this clone: This sample includes further DNA sequences coding for the same CDR3. The chain is built from TRBV11-2 and TRBJ2-7; no definite D call. This CDR3 contains 11 residues. Germline values: CDR1 SGHAT, CDR2 FQNNGV. Trimming shortened V by 0 bases and J by 5 bases, and 2 bases separated the two germline ends. The CDR3 nucleotides are TGTGCCAGCAGCTTAGACAACGAGCAGTACTTC. This encodes CASSLDNEQYF.

The chain has TRBV21-1 and TRBJ1-1. TRBV21-1 is annotated as a pseudogene. This CDR3 has 13 amino acids. The CDR3 bases are TGTGCCAGCAGCATTCGGTTGAACACTGAAGCTTTCTTT. This sequence encodes CASSIRLNTEAFF.

This chain connects TRBV6-5 to TRBJ1-4; tentative D call: TRBD1 (5 bases). Germline-derived CDR1 and CDR2 are MNHEY and SVGAGI. This CDR3 comprises 15 residues. V lost 7 bases, J lost 0 bases, and 12 bases lay in between. Here the CDR3 reads CASKGPGATNEKLFF. CDR3 DNA: TGTGCCAGCAAGGGACCGGGGGCAACTAATGAAAAACTGTTTTTT.

This clone turned up a few times. The chain couples TRBV6-4 to TRBJ2-3, with TRBD2 matching 15 bases. Trimming removed 3 bases from V and 4 bases from J; junction bases left unmatched: 2. From germline, CDR1 is MRHNA and CDR2 SNTAGT. This CDR3 comprises 16 residues. CDR3 nucleotides: TGTGCCAGCAGTGAAGGACTAGCGGGGGGGTCAGATACGCAGTATTTT. Its protein product is CASSEGLAGGSDTQYF.

The chain employs TRBV7-3 and TRBJ2-1; D may be TRBD2 (6 bases). The CDR3 consists of 13 residues. From germline, CDR1 is SGHTA and CDR2 FQGTGA. The germline V and J ends were trimmed by 5 bases and 6 bases, with 11 bases remaining between them. CDR3 bases: TGTGCCAGCAGCCCCTCTAGCGTCAATGAGCAGTTCTTC. It yields the protein CASSPSSVNEQFF.

The chain has TRBV5-1 and TRBJ2-6; D perhaps matches TRBD2 (5 bases). V was pared by 4 bases and J by 0 bases, with 11 bases between. The germline V gene encodes CDR1 SGHRS and CDR2 YFSETQ. The CDR3 totals 16 residues. DNA for the CDR3: TGCGCCAGCAGCAACGGACTGACCTCTGGGGCCAACGTCCTGACTTTC. This encodes CASSNGLTSGANVLTF.

The chain links TRBV30 to TRBJ2-1; TRBD2 aligns across 9 bases. CDR1 and CDR2 (germline): GTSNPN, SVGIG (reference sequence). V shed 0 bases and J 3 bases; nucleotides not matched to a gene: 3. The CDR3 spans 15 residues. As DNA, the CDR3 is TGTGCCTGGAGTGTAGCGGGGGGCCTCTACAATGAGCAGTTCTTC. The encoded protein is CAWSVAGGLYNEQFF. The full variable domain, its missing parts supplied by reference TRBV30 and TRBJ2-1, is SQTIHQWPATLVQPVGSPLSLECTVEGTSNPNLYWYRQAAGRGLQLLFYSVGIGQISSEVPQNLSASRPQDRQFILSSKKLLLSDSGFYLCAWSVAGGLYNEQFFGPGTRLTVL.

The chain uses TRBV15 and TRBJ1-6; a possible D gene is TRBD1 (5 bases). Germline V gives CDR1 LNHNV, CDR2 YYDKDF (reference sequence). The CDR3 runs 15 residues. Trimming stripped 3 bases from V and 14 bases from J, with 20 bases between. This CDR3 reads CATSRDGSWVGALHF. CDR3 coding DNA: TGTGCCACCAGCAGGGACGGTTCTTGGGTAGGGGCCCTCCACTTT.